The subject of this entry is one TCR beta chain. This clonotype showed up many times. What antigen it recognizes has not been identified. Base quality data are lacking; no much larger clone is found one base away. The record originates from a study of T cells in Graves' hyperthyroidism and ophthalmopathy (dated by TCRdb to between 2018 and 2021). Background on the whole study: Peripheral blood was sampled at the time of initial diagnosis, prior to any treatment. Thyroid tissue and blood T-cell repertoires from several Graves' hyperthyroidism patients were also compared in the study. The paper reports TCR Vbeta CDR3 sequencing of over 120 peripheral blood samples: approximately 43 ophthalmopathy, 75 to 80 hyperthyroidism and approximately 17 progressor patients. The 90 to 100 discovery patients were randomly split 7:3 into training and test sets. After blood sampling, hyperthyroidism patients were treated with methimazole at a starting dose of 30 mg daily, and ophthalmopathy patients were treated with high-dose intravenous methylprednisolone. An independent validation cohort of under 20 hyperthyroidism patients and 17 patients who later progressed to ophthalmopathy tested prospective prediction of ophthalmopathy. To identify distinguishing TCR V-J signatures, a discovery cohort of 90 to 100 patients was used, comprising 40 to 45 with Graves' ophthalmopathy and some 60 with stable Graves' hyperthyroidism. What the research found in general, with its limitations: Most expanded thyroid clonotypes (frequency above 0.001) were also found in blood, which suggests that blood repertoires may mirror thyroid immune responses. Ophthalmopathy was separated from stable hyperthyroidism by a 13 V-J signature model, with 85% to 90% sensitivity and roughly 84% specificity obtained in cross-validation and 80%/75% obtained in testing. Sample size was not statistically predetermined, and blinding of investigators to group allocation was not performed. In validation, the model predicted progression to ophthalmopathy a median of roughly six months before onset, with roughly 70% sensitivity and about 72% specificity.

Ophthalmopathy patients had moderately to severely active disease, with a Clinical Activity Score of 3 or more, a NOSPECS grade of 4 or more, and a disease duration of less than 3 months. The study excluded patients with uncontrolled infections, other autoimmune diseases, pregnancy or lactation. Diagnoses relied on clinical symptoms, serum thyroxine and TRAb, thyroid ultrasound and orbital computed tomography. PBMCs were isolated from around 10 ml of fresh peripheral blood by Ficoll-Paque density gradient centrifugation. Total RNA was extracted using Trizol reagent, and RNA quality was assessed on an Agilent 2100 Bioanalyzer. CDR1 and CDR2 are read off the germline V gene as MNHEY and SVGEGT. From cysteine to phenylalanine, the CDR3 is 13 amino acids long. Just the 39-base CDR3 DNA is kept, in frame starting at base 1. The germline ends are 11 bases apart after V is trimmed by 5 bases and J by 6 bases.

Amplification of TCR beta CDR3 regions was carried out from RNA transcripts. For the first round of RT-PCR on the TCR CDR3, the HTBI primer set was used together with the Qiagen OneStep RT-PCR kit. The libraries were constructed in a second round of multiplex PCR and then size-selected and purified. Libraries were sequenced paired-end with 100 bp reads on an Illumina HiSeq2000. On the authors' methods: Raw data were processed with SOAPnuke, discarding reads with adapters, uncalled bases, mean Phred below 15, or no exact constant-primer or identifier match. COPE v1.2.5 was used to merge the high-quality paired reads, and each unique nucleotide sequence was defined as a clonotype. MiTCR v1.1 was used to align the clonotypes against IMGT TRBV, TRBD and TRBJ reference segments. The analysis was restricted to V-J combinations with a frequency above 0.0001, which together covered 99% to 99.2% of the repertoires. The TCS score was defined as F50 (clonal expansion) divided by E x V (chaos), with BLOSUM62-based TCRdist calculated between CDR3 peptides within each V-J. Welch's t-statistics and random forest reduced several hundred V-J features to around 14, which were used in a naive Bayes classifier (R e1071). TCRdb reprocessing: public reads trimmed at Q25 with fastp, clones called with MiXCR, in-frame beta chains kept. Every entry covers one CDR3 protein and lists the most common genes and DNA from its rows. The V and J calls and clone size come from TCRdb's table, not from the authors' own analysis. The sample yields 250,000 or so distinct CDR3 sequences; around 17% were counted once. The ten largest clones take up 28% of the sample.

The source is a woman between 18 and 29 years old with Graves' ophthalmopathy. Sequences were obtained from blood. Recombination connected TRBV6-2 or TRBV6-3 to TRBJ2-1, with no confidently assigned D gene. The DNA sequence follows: TGTGCCAGCAGTCACGACCCCGCCAATGAGCAGTTCTTC. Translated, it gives CASSHDPANEQFF.